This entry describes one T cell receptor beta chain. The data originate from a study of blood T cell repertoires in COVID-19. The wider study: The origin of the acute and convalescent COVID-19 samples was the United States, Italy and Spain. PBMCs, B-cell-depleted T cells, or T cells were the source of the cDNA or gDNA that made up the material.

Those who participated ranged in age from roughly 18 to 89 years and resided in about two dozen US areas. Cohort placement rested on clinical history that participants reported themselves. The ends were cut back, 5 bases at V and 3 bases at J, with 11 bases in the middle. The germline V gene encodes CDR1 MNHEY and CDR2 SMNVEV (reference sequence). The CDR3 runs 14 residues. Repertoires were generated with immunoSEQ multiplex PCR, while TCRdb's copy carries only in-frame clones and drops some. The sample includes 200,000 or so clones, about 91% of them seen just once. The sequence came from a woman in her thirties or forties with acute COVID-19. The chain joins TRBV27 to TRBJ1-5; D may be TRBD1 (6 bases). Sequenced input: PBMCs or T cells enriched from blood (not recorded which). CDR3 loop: CASSPQGNNQPQHF. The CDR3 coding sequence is TGTGCCAGCAGTCCACAGGGCAACAATCAGCCCCAGCATTTT.